This T cell receptor beta chain comes out of a study of blood T cell repertoires in COVID-19 (dated by TCRdb to the early 2020s). About the investigation overall: The collaborator samples originated in the United States, Italy and Spain and spanned the acute and convalescent phases of COVID-19. Samples came from the ongoing ImmuneRACE study (first 160 participants) plus 1,254 subjects from 6 global collaborators. Where HLA class I and class II types were available, the types were taken from metadata supplied by the sample provider, not from assay-based typing. The repertoires were made available in a free public database intended to serve as a resource for research on the immune response to SARS-CoV-2. The sample metadata nearly always contained a de-identified subject ID, COVID-19 status, age in years and sex. The material from the prospective study consisted of cDNA or gDNA derived from T cells, B-cell-depleted T cells, or PBMCs. Subjects who had been exposed to COVID-19, were actively infected with it, or had recovered from it provided the deeply sampled blood TCRbeta repertoires that made up the dataset.

The immunoSEQ Assay, a bias-controlled multiplex PCR, was used to amplify TCRbeta CDR3 regions from genomic DNA. Processing in the source paper ran as follows. Within the assay, amplification of reference gene primers was used to estimate how many nucleated cells each sample contained. Sequence reads were collapsed and filtered to measure the absolute abundance of every unique TCRbeta CDR3 rearrangement. Productive Simpson clonality was computed per sample as the square root of Simpson's diversity index over productive rearrangements. TCRdb obtained this table from immuneACCESS and retained in-frame rearrangements with V and J assigned. These tables miss some clones; where compared with another copy, unresolved V genes account for less than half of the shortfall, and the remainder is unexplained. The DNA was the basis for D and trimming; V, J and clone size are from that table. A total of some 45,000 clones appear in this sample, approximately 87% of them only once. The ten biggest clones cover around a tenth of the sample.

Broad study findings and their caveats: The amount of clinical and demographic metadata varied by source and participant and was provided uncurated.

Concerning this clone: It lacks a known antigen. No much larger clonotype is one base removed from it; base qualities were not supplied.

Whole blood was collected in K2EDTA tubes by collaborating institutions according to the institutions' own protocols. For TCRbeta analysis, collaborators shipped samples in one of three forms: frozen whole blood, isolated PBMCs, or DNA extracted from either of those sample types. The specimen was peripheral blood. This TCR was sampled from a human donor in a cohort sampled during active COVID-19.

The nucleotides are TGTGCCAGCAGCCGGGGGTCTGGGGCCAACGTCCTGACTTTC. Its product reads: CASSRGSGANVLTF. The sequence links TRBV6-5 to TRBJ2-6; the best D guess is TRBD2, with 6 bases matching. The CDR3 spans 14 residues, from the cysteine through the phenylalanine. Just CDR3 DNA is preserved here, 42 bases in frame from base 1. Trimming at the junction amounts to 6 bases on V and 1 base on J, and the germline ends lie 7 bases apart. For CDR1 and CDR2, the germline V gene lists MNHEY and SVGAGI.